The rows below give T cell receptor beta chains drawn from one sample of a study of cytomegalovirus exposure and HLA in healthy donors. Produced via immunoSEQ multiplex PCR; TCRdb's table is partial and in-frame only. The sample lists 100,000 to 150,000 clones; 76% were seen once. The sample was PBMCs. The origin of the receptors is a man aged 45 to 65 in good health and CMV-seronegative. Both conserved end residues are part of each CDR3. The order of the fields is J gene, D gene, V gene, clone size, CDR3 protein, CDR3 DNA. The D gene is left open where the match is weak. Clone size is stated in some rows and not others, as once, few, many or a class when expanded.

j_call: TRBJ2-5; d_call: NA; v_call: TRBV5-1; clone_size: NA; cdr3_aa: CASSHPRGKTQYF; cdr3_nt: TGCGCCAGCAGCCATCCCCGGGGAAAGACCCAGTACTTC
j_call: TRBJ1-4; d_call: NA; v_call: TRBV5-1; clone_size: NA; cdr3_aa: CASSNGQLATNEKLFF; cdr3_nt: TGCGCCAGCAGCAACGGACAGCTTGCAACTAATGAAAAACTGTTTTTT
j_call: TRBJ1-4; d_call: NA; v_call: TRBV28; clone_size: NA; cdr3_aa: CASSLSPGEKLFF; cdr3_nt: TGTGCCAGCAGTTTAAGTCCGGGTGAAAAACTGTTTTTT
j_call: TRBJ2-1; d_call: TRBD2; v_call: TRBV5-1; clone_size: NA; cdr3_aa: CASSSTGGTYNEQFF; cdr3_nt: TGCGCCAGCAGCTCCACGGGGGGGACTTACAATGAGCAGTTCTTC
j_call: TRBJ1-5; d_call: NA; v_call: TRBV7-2; clone_size: NA; cdr3_aa: CASSYSGDQPQHF; cdr3_nt: TGTGCCAGCAGCTATTCGGGGGATCAGCCCCAGCATTTT
j_call: TRBJ2-1; d_call: NA; v_call: TRBV9; clone_size: once; cdr3_aa: CASSVAQGNTYNEQFF; cdr3_nt: TGTGCCAGCAGCGTAGCTCAGGGGAACACCTACAATGAGCAGTTCTTC
j_call: TRBJ2-2; d_call: TRBD2; v_call: TRBV10-1; clone_size: few; cdr3_aa: CASSELAGGNTGELFF; cdr3_nt: TGCGCCAGCAGTGAACTAGCGGGGGGTAACACCGGGGAGCTGTTTTTT
j_call: TRBJ2-5; d_call: TRBD1; v_call: TRBV7-6; clone_size: NA; cdr3_aa: CASSPGTDVPQETQYF; cdr3_nt: TGTGCCAGCAGCCCGGGGACAGATGTTCCCCAAGAGACCCAGTACTTC
j_call: TRBJ1-1; d_call: NA; v_call: TRBV29-1; clone_size: few; cdr3_aa: CSALGQEGTEAFF; cdr3_nt: TGCAGCGCCCTAGGGCAGGAGGGCACTGAAGCTTTCTTT
j_call: TRBJ1-2; d_call: NA; v_call: TRBV30; clone_size: NA; cdr3_aa: CAWDASRTTIYGYTF; cdr3_nt: TGTGCCTGGGATGCCTCAAGGACTACAATCTATGGCTACACCTTC
j_call: TRBJ1-1; d_call: NA; v_call: TRBV14; clone_size: few; cdr3_aa: CASSQETGTSEAFF; cdr3_nt: TGTGCCAGCAGCCAAGAAACAGGGACCTCTGAAGCTTTCTTT
j_call: TRBJ1-3; d_call: NA; v_call: TRBV18; clone_size: NA; cdr3_aa: CASSPPDSSGNTIYF; cdr3_nt: TGTGCCAGCTCCCCACCGGACAGCTCTGGAAACACCATATATTTT
j_call: TRBJ2-5; d_call: NA; v_call: TRBV5-1; clone_size: NA; cdr3_aa: CASSLVGGRLETQYF; cdr3_nt: TGCGCCAGCAGCTTGGTGGGGGGGCGGTTGGAGACCCAGTACTTC
j_call: TRBJ2-7; d_call: TRBD1; v_call: TRBV7-6; clone_size: NA; cdr3_aa: CASSSRTGAEQYF; cdr3_nt: TGTGCCAGCAGCTCACGGACAGGGGCCGAGCAGTACTTC
j_call: TRBJ2-7; d_call: NA; v_call: TRBV7-9; clone_size: NA; cdr3_aa: CASSSGLDVNEQYF; cdr3_nt: TGTGCCAGCAGTTCCGGACTGGACGTGAACGAGCAGTACTTC
j_call: TRBJ2-2; d_call: TRBD1; v_call: TRBV10-3; clone_size: once; cdr3_aa: CAISAGGNTGELFF; cdr3_nt: TGTGCCATCAGTGCAGGGGGCAATACCGGGGAGCTGTTTTTT
j_call: TRBJ2-3; d_call: NA; v_call: TRBV5-1; clone_size: once; cdr3_aa: CASSLAGQRTDTQYF; cdr3_nt: TGCGCCAGCAGCTTGGCAGGGCAACGCACAGATACGCAGTATTTT
j_call: TRBJ2-5; d_call: NA; v_call: TRBV6-5; clone_size: NA; cdr3_aa: CASRKDRDGGTQYF; cdr3_nt: TGTGCCAGCAGAAAAGACAGGGACGGGGGGACCCAGTACTTC
j_call: TRBJ1-2; d_call: NA; v_call: TRBV27; clone_size: few; cdr3_aa: CASSPWAAEGYTF; cdr3_nt: TGTGCCAGCAGTCCATGGGCCGCTGAGGGCTACACCTTC
j_call: TRBJ2-2; d_call: NA; v_call: TRBV7-3; clone_size: few; cdr3_aa: CASSQNGGYTGELFF; cdr3_nt: TGTGCCAGCAGCCAAAATGGGGGGTATACCGGGGAGCTGTTTTTT
j_call: TRBJ2-1; d_call: TRBD2; v_call: TRBV9; clone_size: NA; cdr3_aa: CASSGTSGESEQFF; cdr3_nt: TGTGCCAGCTCGGGGACTAGCGGGGAGAGTGAGCAGTTCTTC
j_call: TRBJ1-1; d_call: NA; v_call: TRBV5-4; clone_size: NA; cdr3_aa: CATQGGNTEAFF; cdr3_nt: TGTGCCACCCAAGGAGGGAACACTGAAGCTTTCTTT
j_call: TRBJ1-6; d_call: NA; v_call: TRBV5-1; clone_size: NA; cdr3_aa: CASSPRTGNSPLHF; cdr3_nt: TGCGCCAGCAGCCCACGGACGGGAAATTCGCCCCTCCACTTT
j_call: TRBJ1-5; d_call: NA; v_call: TRBV19; clone_size: NA; cdr3_aa: CASSIQWGRIDQPQHF; cdr3_nt: TGTGCCAGTAGTATTCAATGGGGGAGGATAGATCAGCCCCAGCATTTT
j_call: TRBJ2-5; d_call: TRBD1; v_call: TRBV6-5; clone_size: NA; cdr3_aa: CASSAPDRGKETQYF; cdr3_nt: TGTGCCAGCAGCGCGCCGGACAGGGGCAAAGAGACCCAGTACTTC
j_call: TRBJ1-4; d_call: NA; v_call: TRBV27; clone_size: NA; cdr3_aa: CASSFVTGTNEKLFF; cdr3_nt: TGTGCCAGCAGTTTTGTGACGGGTACTAATGAAAAACTGTTTTTT
j_call: TRBJ1-1; d_call: TRBD1; v_call: TRBV6-6; clone_size: NA; cdr3_aa: CASSTPGTANTEAFF; cdr3_nt: TGTGCCAGCAGTACGCCCGGGACAGCAAACACTGAAGCTTTCTTT
j_call: TRBJ1-4; d_call: NA; v_call: TRBV6-5; clone_size: NA; cdr3_aa: CASSYTPGATNEKLFF; cdr3_nt: TGTGCCAGCAGTTACACCCCAGGGGCAACTAATGAAAAACTGTTTTTT
j_call: TRBJ1-3; d_call: TRBD1; v_call: TRBV4-2; clone_size: NA; cdr3_aa: CASSQEFSGGSQRNTIYF; cdr3_nt: TGTGCCAGCAGCCAAGAATTTTCAGGGGGCAGTCAAAGAAACACCATATATTTT
j_call: TRBJ2-3; d_call: NA; v_call: TRBV5-4; clone_size: NA; cdr3_aa: CASSSRVAGTDTQYF; cdr3_nt: TGTGCCAGCAGCTCCCGGGTAGCGGGCACAGATACGCAGTATTTT
j_call: TRBJ1-6; d_call: TRBD1; v_call: TRBV5-1; clone_size: NA; cdr3_aa: CASSWGQTYNSPLHF; cdr3_nt: TGCGCCAGCAGCTGGGGACAGACCTATAATTCACCCCTCCACTTT
j_call: TRBJ1-2; d_call: NA; v_call: TRBV5-1; clone_size: NA; cdr3_aa: CASSLDSRVGYTF; cdr3_nt: TGCGCCAGCAGCTTGGATTCCCGGGTTGGCTACACCTTC
j_call: TRBJ2-7; d_call: NA; v_call: TRBV15; clone_size: NA; cdr3_aa: CATSRDRNSYEQYF; cdr3_nt: TGTGCCACCAGCAGGGACAGAAACTCCTACGAGCAGTACTTC
j_call: TRBJ2-1; d_call: TRBD2; v_call: TRBV9; clone_size: NA; cdr3_aa: CASSDASGSYNEQFF; cdr3_nt: TGTGCCAGCAGCGACGCTAGCGGGAGCTACAATGAGCAGTTCTTC
j_call: TRBJ1-6; d_call: NA; v_call: TRBV15; clone_size: few; cdr3_aa: CATSRDATGFSPLHF; cdr3_nt: TGTGCCACCAGCAGAGATGCTACAGGGTTTTCACCCCTCCACTTT
j_call: TRBJ2-7; d_call: NA; v_call: TRBV7-8; clone_size: once; cdr3_aa: CASSGGQYEQYF; cdr3_nt: TGTGCCAGCAGCGGCGGACAGTACGAGCAGTACTTC
j_call: TRBJ2-1; d_call: TRBD2; v_call: TRBV5-5; clone_size: NA; cdr3_aa: CASSHYRGGSYNEQFF; cdr3_nt: TGTGCCAGCAGCCACTATCGGGGGGGCTCCTACAATGAGCAGTTCTTC
j_call: TRBJ1-2; d_call: TRBD1; v_call: TRBV28; clone_size: NA; cdr3_aa: CASSGTDDGYTF; cdr3_nt: TGTGCCAGCAGCGGGACAGACGATGGCTACACCTTC
j_call: TRBJ2-1; d_call: TRBD1; v_call: TRBV7-2; clone_size: NA; cdr3_aa: CASSAGTGVRNEQFF; cdr3_nt: TGTGCCAGCAGCGCTGGGACAGGGGTTAGGAATGAGCAGTTCTTC
j_call: TRBJ2-5; d_call: TRBD2; v_call: TRBV5-8; clone_size: NA; cdr3_aa: CASSLAVSGGPQETQYF; cdr3_nt: TGTGCCAGCAGCTTGGCCGTGAGCGGGGGGCCACAAGAGACCCAGTACTTC
j_call: TRBJ2-5; d_call: TRBD2; v_call: TRBV5-4; clone_size: NA; cdr3_aa: CASSLLSGGETQYF; cdr3_nt: TGTGCCAGCAGCTTGTTGAGCGGGGGGGAGACCCAGTACTTC
j_call: TRBJ2-3; d_call: NA; v_call: TRBV5-4; clone_size: NA; cdr3_aa: CASSPGRGSTDTQYF; cdr3_nt: TGTGCCAGCAGCCCGGGGCGGGGCAGCACAGATACGCAGTATTTT
j_call: TRBJ2-1; d_call: TRBD2; v_call: TRBV11-2; clone_size: NA; cdr3_aa: CASSPIAGGNNEQFF; cdr3_nt: TGTGCCAGCAGCCCTATAGCGGGGGGGAACAATGAGCAGTTCTTC
j_call: TRBJ2-5; d_call: TRBD2; v_call: TRBV7-8; clone_size: NA; cdr3_aa: CASSLSETSGGQETQYF; cdr3_nt: TGTGCCAGCAGCTTAAGCGAGACTAGCGGGGGCCAAGAGACCCAGTACTTC
j_call: TRBJ2-1; d_call: TRBD1; v_call: TRBV5-1; clone_size: few; cdr3_aa: CASSFGQGDVDEQFF; cdr3_nt: TGCGCCAGCAGCTTCGGACAGGGGGATGTCGATGAGCAGTTCTTC
j_call: TRBJ1-1; d_call: TRBD1; v_call: TRBV27; clone_size: NA; cdr3_aa: CASRTGVNTEAFF; cdr3_nt: TGTGCCAGCAGGACAGGGGTGAACACTGAAGCTTTCTTT
j_call: TRBJ1-2; d_call: NA; v_call: TRBV5-5; clone_size: once; cdr3_aa: CASSPDSNYGYTF; cdr3_nt: TGTGCCAGCAGTCCCGACTCTAACTATGGCTACACCTTC
j_call: TRBJ1-1; d_call: NA; v_call: TRBV5-3; clone_size: NA; cdr3_aa: CARTHCETGKKSEAFF; cdr3_nt: TGTGCCAGAACCCACTGTGAAACAGGGAAGAAGAGTGAAGCTTTCTTT
j_call: TRBJ2-3; d_call: NA; v_call: TRBV19; clone_size: NA; cdr3_aa: CASRLSGADTQYF; cdr3_nt: TGTGCCAGTAGACTGTCAGGGGCAGATACGCAGTATTTT
j_call: TRBJ2-5; d_call: TRBD2; v_call: TRBV19; clone_size: once; cdr3_aa: CASSWGGGLGEETQYF; cdr3_nt: TGTGCCAGTAGCTGGGGCGGGGGTTTAGGAGAAGAGACCCAGTACTTC
j_call: TRBJ1-6; d_call: TRBD1; v_call: TRBV6-5; clone_size: NA; cdr3_aa: CASSLTGDSPLHF; cdr3_nt: TGTGCCAGCAGCCTCACAGGGGATTCACCCCTCCACTTT
j_call: TRBJ2-3; d_call: NA; v_call: TRBV6-4; clone_size: NA; cdr3_aa: CASNRGKHTDTQYF; cdr3_nt: TGTGCCAGCAACCGGGGAAAGCACACAGATACGCAGTATTTT
j_call: TRBJ1-1; d_call: TRBD1; v_call: TRBV4-2; clone_size: NA; cdr3_aa: CASSQATGGAGAEAFF; cdr3_nt: TGTGCCAGCAGCCAAGCCACAGGGGGCGCAGGGGCTGAAGCTTTCTTT
j_call: TRBJ1-6; d_call: NA; v_call: TRBV27; clone_size: NA; cdr3_aa: CASSLMGAHSPLHF; cdr3_nt: TGTGCCAGCAGTTTAATGGGGGCGCATTCACCCCTCCACTTT
j_call: TRBJ1-1; d_call: TRBD1; v_call: TRBV28; clone_size: NA; cdr3_aa: CASSLPGGRTEAFF; cdr3_nt: TGTGCCAGCAGTTTACCAGGGGGACGTACTGAAGCTTTCTTT